This T cell receptor beta chain was identified in a study of blood T cell repertoires in COVID-19. V was trimmed by 10 bases and J by 5 bases, leaving 15 bases between them. CDR3 size: 12 residues. CDR1 is SGHAT and CDR2 is FQNNGV in the germline V gene. This clone was seen a handful of times. Authors' data handling: Reference gene primers were amplified, and this amplification served to estimate nucleated cell counts. Profiled with immunoSEQ multiplex PCR; TCRdb holds only in-frame clones, not every one. V, J and clone size were drawn from that table, and D and trimming were deduced from the DNA. The data hold about 280,000 clones, with roughly nine tenths observed a single time.

The sequencing sample was made of peripheral blood. The J gene is TRBJ2-7, the V gene TRBV11-2; D may be TRBD1 (6 bases). The sequence was obtained from a man aged 40-55 years with active or convalescent COVID-19. The CDR3 DNA follows: TGTGCCACAAGGACAGCAGGGAACGAGCAGTACTTC. Encoded protein: CATRTAGNEQYF.